This is a list of T cell receptor beta chains from one sample in a study of CD8 T cells in Susac syndrome. One entry per CDR3 protein results from TCRdb running MiXCR on the immunoSEQ multiplex PCR reads. This sample has 200,000 to 250,000 distinct CDR3 sequences, with about 94% found just once. The material sequenced was CD4+ T cells from PBMCs. These receptors were obtained from a human donor with Susac syndrome. Both conserved end residues are part of each CDR3. D genes are given only for firm matches. Some rows mark clone size as missing; the rest say once, few, many or name a class of expanded clone.

D	V	J	size	DNA	CDR3
TRBD1	TRBV4-3	TRBJ1-2	.	TGCGCCAGCAGCCACCCCGGGACAGAGCTCTATGGCTACACCTTC	CASSHPGTELYGYTF
TRBD1	TRBV27	TRBJ2-1	.	TGTGCCAGCAGCAGACAGGGTATGGAGCAGTTCTTC	CASSRQGMEQFF
.	TRBV4-1	TRBJ1-1	.	TGCGCCAGCAGCCAAGAGGCGGACGGTATGAACACTGAAGCTTTCTTT	CASSQEADGMNTEAFF
TRBD2	TRBV29-1	TRBJ2-7	once	TGCAGCGTTGTCCCGGGGGGGGAAGGGAGCGAGCAGTACTTC	CSVVPGGEGSEQYF
TRBD1	TRBV10-3	TRBJ2-7	.	TGTGCCGCGCGGGGACAGGCCGAACCCTACGAGCAGTACTTC	CAARGQAEPYEQYF
.	TRBV29-1	TRBJ2-1	.	TGCAGCGTTGACAGTGGTGAGGGTTCAGAGCAGTTCTTC	CSVDSGEGSEQFF
.	TRBV15	TRBJ2-7	.	TGTGCCACCAGCAGAGTTGGGACACCCGAGCAGTACTTC	CATSRVGTPEQYF
.	TRBV19	TRBJ2-1	.	TGTGCCAGTAGGCGGACAGATGAGCAGTTCTTC	CASRRTDEQFF
TRBD1	TRBV20-1	TRBJ2-4	.	TGCAGTGCCGCCCCAGGGGGCGCGGCCAAAAACATTCAGTACTTC	CSAAPGGAAKNIQYF
.	TRBV9	TRBJ2-1	.	TGTGCCAGCAGTATCACCAACACAGGGAGTGAGCAGTTCTTC	CASSITNTGSEQFF
.	TRBV7-8	TRBJ1-1	.	TGTGCCAGCAGCTTAGAGACTTGGGCGAACACTGAAGCTTTCTTT	CASSLETWANTEAFF
TRBD1	TRBV25-1	TRBJ1-1	.	TGTGCCAGCAGTCCCCGGGACAGGGAATACACTGAAGCTTTCTTT	CASSPRDREYTEAFF
.	TRBV30	TRBJ2-1	.	TGTGCCTGGAGTCCGGGACTCATGCAGGGTGAGCAGTTCTTC	CAWSPGLMQGEQFF
.	TRBV3-1	TRBJ1-2	.	TGTGCCAGCAGCGCGGGACCGAGCAACTATGGCTACACCTTC	CASSAGPSNYGYTF
TRBD1	TRBV20-1	TRBJ1-6	once	TGCAGTGCTAGGGCGGACAGGGCCTCGTCACCCCTCCACTTT	CSARADRASSPLHF
.	TRBV25-1	TRBJ2-7	.	TGTGCCAGCAGGGGGGATACGGGCGGCTACGAGCAGTACTTC	CASRGDTGGYEQYF
.	TRBV28	TRBJ2-2	.	TGTGCCAGCAGTTTGAGGCTCGACCGGAACACCGGGGAGCTGTTTTTT	CASSLRLDRNTGELFF
.	TRBV12-3/TRBV12-4	TRBJ2-5	.	TGTGCCAGCGGTAGGGAGACCCAGTACTTC	CASGRETQYF
TRBD2	TRBV19	TRBJ2-1	.	TGTGCCAGTAGTCCGGCGGGGGGAGCGGACAATGAGCAGTTCTTC	CASSPAGGADNEQFF
TRBD2	TRBV7-2	TRBJ2-7	.	TGTGCCAGCAGCCCGAGGACTAGCGGTATCGAGCAGTACTTC	CASSPRTSGIEQYF
.	TRBV3-1	TRBJ1-1	.	TGTGCCAGCAGCCAAGAGGGGACGGGTGAAGCTTTCTTT	CASSQEGTGEAFF
.	TRBV18	TRBJ1-4	.	TGTGCCAGCTCACCACGGGACGAAAAACTGTTTTTT	CASSPRDEKLFF
.	TRBV28	TRBJ1-2	once	TGTGCCAGCAGCTACCGGGCGACGTCCCGGGGTGGCTACACCTTC	CASSYRATSRGGYTF
.	TRBV12-3/TRBV12-4	TRBJ1-2	.	TGTGCCAGCAGTCCCGCCTACACCTTC	CASSPAYTF
.	TRBV5-6	TRBJ1-2	.	TGTGCCAGCACCCCCCCCGGACGGGACTATGGCTACACCTTC	CASTPPGRDYGYTF
TRBD1	TRBV7-9	TRBJ1-2	.	TGTGCCAGCAGCCCCCGGACAGGGCTGGACTATGGCTACACCTTC	CASSPRTGLDYGYTF
.	TRBV3-1	TRBJ1-1	once	TGTGCCAGCAGCGTGGCCGTGGGTAAGGGAGCTTTCTTT	CASSVAVGKGAFF
.	TRBV29-1	TRBJ2-1	once	TGCAGCGCTCACCCTTTCCCGACAGGCAATGAGCAGTTCTTC	CSAHPFPTGNEQFF
.	TRBV7-8	TRBJ2-2	once	TGTGCCAGCAGCTTAGTGGGCAGGTTTAACACCGGGGAGCTGTTTTTT	CASSLVGRFNTGELFF
.	TRBV4-3	TRBJ1-1	.	TGCGCCAGCAGCCAAGTCGCAGGCCCTAGGGCTTTCTTT	CASSQVAGPRAFF
TRBD1	TRBV7-2	TRBJ1-2	.	TGTGCCAGCGTCAGGGGGCGCCGGGACTATGGCTACACCTTC	CASVRGRRDYGYTF
TRBD1	TRBV6-1	TRBJ2-6	.	TGTGCCAGCTCGGCTCGGGACAGAATTTCCTCTGGGGCCAACGTCCTGACTTTC	CASSARDRISSGANVLTF
TRBD1	TRBV7-2	TRBJ2-3	.	TGTGCCAGCAGCTTAGCGTCGACAGGGGATGGCACAGATACGCAGTATTTT	CASSLASTGDGTDTQYF
TRBD1	TRBV7-2	TRBJ1-2	.	TGTGCCAGCAGCTTAGTGGGACAGGGGGATGGCTACACCTTC	CASSLVGQGDGYTF
.	TRBV30	TRBJ1-1	.	TGTGCCTGGAGTCTACCCCGTGACCTCCCTGAAGCTTTCTTT	CAWSLPRDLPEAFF
.	TRBV5-4	TRBJ1-2	.	TGTGCCAGCAGCTTGGTACAGGGAACTAACTATGGCTACACCTTC	CASSLVQGTNYGYTF
TRBD1	TRBV5-1	TRBJ2-3	.	TGCGCCAGCAGCCCTGACAGGGCCAGCACAGATACGCAGTATTTT	CASSPDRASTDTQYF
.	TRBV20-1	TRBJ2-3	.	TGCAGTGCTAGTCGGTATATCCCCTCTAGCACAGATACGCAGTATTTT	CSASRYIPSSTDTQYF
TRBD1	TRBV30	TRBJ2-2	.	TGTGCCTTGGGGACAGTGTCTACGAACACCGGGGAGCTGTTTTTT	CALGTVSTNTGELFF
.	TRBV20-1	TRBJ2-5	.	TGCAGTGCTAGAGATGCGGGCACGTACCAAGAGACCCAGTACTTC	CSARDAGTYQETQYF
TRBD1	TRBV2	TRBJ1-5	.	TGTGCCAGCAGTGGGCTGACAGGGTTCAATCAGCCCCAGCATTTT	CASSGLTGFNQPQHF
TRBD1	TRBV7-3	TRBJ2-3	.	TGTGCCAGCAGCCCCTATGGACAGGGGGCGCGGACGCAGTATTTT	CASSPYGQGARTQYF
.	TRBV24-1	TRBJ2-1	.	TGTGCCACCAGTGACCCTCCCGGGCCCTACAATGAGCAGTTCTTC	CATSDPPGPYNEQFF
.	TRBV3-1	TRBJ1-5	.	TGTGCCAGCAGCCAAGGAGTCGTGGGGGATCAGCCCCAGCATTTT	CASSQGVVGDQPQHF
TRBD1	TRBV29-1	TRBJ2-7	.	TGCAGCGTTGGAGGACAGGGGGCGTCCTACGAGCAGTACTTC	CSVGGQGASYEQYF
.	TRBV24-1	TRBJ2-2	.	TGTGCCACCAGTGATCCCCGGCAGGACCCCGCGAACACCGGGGAGCTGTTTTTT	CATSDPRQDPANTGELFF
.	TRBV30	TRBJ1-6	.	TGTGCCTGGAGTAAAGGGGATTCACCCCTCCACTTT	CAWSKGDSPLHF
.	TRBV4-3	TRBJ2-2	.	TGCGCCAGCAGCCGTGTGGGGGCGAACACCGGGGAGCTGTTTTTT	CASSRVGANTGELFF
TRBD1	TRBV2	TRBJ1-4	.	TGTGCCAGCAGTCCCAGACAGGGGGCAACTAATGAAAAACTGTTTTTT	CASSPRQGATNEKLFF
TRBD2	TRBV6-5	TRBJ2-3	.	TGTGCCAGCAGTCGACTAGCGGGGGGTACGCATACGCAGTATTTT	CASSRLAGGTHTQYF
.	TRBV12-3/TRBV12-4	TRBJ2-3	.	TGTGCCAGCAGTTCCGGGGACCGCACAGATACGCAGTATTTT	CASSSGDRTDTQYF
.	TRBV12-5	TRBJ1-1	.	TGTGCTAGTGCCCTGACAGGAATGAACACTGAAGCTTTCTTT	CASALTGMNTEAFF
.	TRBV20-1	TRBJ1-5	.	TGCAGTGCTAGAGTGGGGGCGAGCTATAGCAATCAGCCCCAGCATTTT	CSARVGASYSNQPQHF
TRBD1	TRBV4-1	TRBJ1-5	once	TGCGCCAGCAGCCAAGGCCCCACAGGGGTTCAGCCCCAGCATTTT	CASSQGPTGVQPQHF
.	TRBV30	TRBJ1-5	.	TGTGCCTGGAGTGTAGGACCCCCTAGGGGCAATCAGCCCCAGCATTTT	CAWSVGPPRGNQPQHF
TRBD1	TRBV30	TRBJ1-4	.	TGTGCCTGGAGTGAGAGCGGGACAGGAAATGAAAAACTGTTTTTT	CAWSESGTGNEKLFF
TRBD1	TRBV24-1	TRBJ1-5	.	TGTGCCACCAGTGCGGCAGGGGGGGATCAGCCCCAGCATTTT	CATSAAGGDQPQHF
TRBD2	TRBV28	TRBJ2-5	.	TGTGCCAGCAGTTCCACAGCGGGGCCCCAACAAGAGACCCAGTACTTC	CASSSTAGPQQETQYF
TRBD2	TRBV12-3/TRBV12-4	TRBJ2-5	.	TGTGCCAGCCTAGCGGTTCAAGAGACCCAGTACTTC	CASLAVQETQYF